This TCR beta chain is drawn from a study of blood T cell repertoires in COVID-19. Source study methods: Nucleated cell counts were estimated from reference gene primer amplification. Data came from immunoSEQ multiplex PCR; TCRdb stores just in-frame clones and leaves some out. D and trimming come from the DNA, and the V and J calls and clone size come from that table. The profile shows 150,000 to 200,000 clones, around four fifths of them singletons. This CDR3 is 15 amino acids long. The germline gives CDR1 MNHEY, CDR2 SVGAGI. V gave up 10 bases and J gave up 4 bases, with 22 bases separating them. This TCR was recovered from a woman aged 80 or over with COVID-19, enrolled during active disease. The sample was peripheral blood. This rearrangement joins TRBV6-5 to TRBJ1-2; D perhaps matches TRBD1 (5 bases). The CDR3 DNA sequence: TGTGCCACCCAGGAGGGGTCCCAGGCCGTCTATGGCTACACCTTC. Translating it yields CATQEGSQAVYGYTF.